Listed here are 7 T cell receptor beta chains from one sample, sequenced in a study of T cells of healthy individuals (dated by TCRdb to the late 2010s). Libraries came from 5' RACE. The instrument given in TCRdb is Illumina MiSeq. TCRdb reanalyzed the raw reads on its own, using fastp at Q25 for trimming and MiXCR for clone calling, and kept in-frame beta chains. Each record represents a unique CDR3 protein, reported with the most common genes and DNA among its rows. The sample profile shows 85,000 to 100,000 distinct CDR3 sequences; roughly 18% of them were found once. Under 7.5% of the sample is in the top ten clones. All receptors come from a human donor in good health.

This clonotype has a handful of counts. The rearrangement joins TRBV3-1 to TRBJ1-1; D is unresolved. Trimming left V 2 bases short and J 2 bases short, with 3 bases between. The germline gives CDR1 LGHDT, CDR2 YNNKEL (reference sequence). The CDR3 consists of 12 residues. This CDR3 is CASSQINTEAFF. The CDR3 coding sequence is TGTGCCAGCAGCCAAATCAACACTGAAGCTTTCTTT.

The sample holds many counts of this clonotype. This sequence joins TRBV12-3 or TRBV12-4 and TRBJ1-3; 7 bases match TRBD1. The V segment lost 3 bases and the J segment 0 bases; nucleotides outside the gene matches: 8. The CDR3 sequence is 17 residues long. The DNA of the CDR3 is TGTGCCAGCAGTTTGGCCGGGACAGTCCTCTCTGGAAACACCATATATTTT. Encoded protein: CASSLAGTVLSGNTIYF.

This clonotype was seen at least ten times. This chain joins TRBV20-1 and TRBJ2-7; 8 positions agree with TRBD2. Germline loops: CDR1 DFQATT, CDR2 SNEGSKA (reference sequence). With 3 bases clipped from V and 3 bases from J, the junction kept 1 base outside the gene matches. The CDR3 length is 12 residues. The CDR3 nucleotides are TGCAGTGCTAGTCTAGCGGGCTACGAGCAGTACTTC. Amino acid sequence: CSASLAGYEQYF.

This clonotype was counted at least ten times. J is TRBJ2-1 and V is TRBV4-2; no clear D. Trimming shortened V by 4 bases and J by 10 bases, and 17 bases separated the two germline ends. CDR1 and CDR2 from the germline V gene are LGHNA and YNFKEQ. The CDR3 runs 14 residues. The CDR3 DNA reads as TGTGCCAGCAGCCCCCGTCAATCTCCCCCCGAGCAGTTCTTC. This encodes CASSPRQSPPEQFF.

This clonotype was detected only a few times. The rearrangement joins TRBV7-8 to TRBJ1-6; D remains ambiguous. This CDR3 contains 13 residues. Germline values: CDR1 SGHVS, CDR2 FQNEAQ. Trimming shortened V by 4 bases and J by 8 bases, and 9 bases separated the two germline ends. Here the CDR3 reads CASSSTTHSPLHF. CDR3 sequence (DNA): TGTGCCAGCAGCTCTACCACTCATTCACCCCTCCACTTT.

The chain links TRBV4-2 to TRBJ1-1; D is undetermined. V was shortened by 0 bases and J by 6 bases, with 8 bases between the two germline ends. This CDR3 region has 13 residues. Looked up from germline, CDR1 is LGHNA and CDR2 is YNFKEQ. CDR3 coding DNA: TGTGCCAGCAGCCAAGATCACTGGGCTGAAGCTTTCTTT. Its translation is CASSQDHWAEAFF.

This clonotype was counted a few times. This chain links TRBV5-1 with TRBJ2-2; 11 positions agree with TRBD2. The CDR3 consists of 16 residues. V lost 4 bases and J lost 6; bases outside the gene matches: 8. CDR1 and CDR2 (germline): SGHRS, YFSETQ. This CDR3 is CASSALAGDNSGELFF. The CDR3 DNA reads as TGCGCCAGCAGCGCACTAGCGGGAGACAACTCCGGGGAGCTGTTTTTT.